This is a list of T cell receptor beta chains from one sample in a study of T cell responses to AZD1222 COVID-19 vaccine. Produced via immunoSEQ multiplex PCR; TCRdb's table is partial and in-frame only. The data show some 170,000 clones, just over 90% seen once. This sample comprised peripheral blood, obtained on day 0 of MenACWY control vaccination. These TCRs come from an adult in good health. The CDR3 runs from the conserved cysteine through the conserved F or W. D genes are given only for firm matches. Clone size, where shown, is once, few, many, or a class for clones that have expanded.

abundance	v_gene	j_gene	d_gene	CDR3aa	CDR3nt
-	TRBV14	TRBJ1-6	-	CASRLTGTANSPLHF	TGTGCCAGCAGGCTTACCGGGACGGCCAATTCACCCCTCCACTTT
few	TRBV5-1	TRBJ1-1	-	CASSPGGYTEAFF	TGCGCCAGCAGCCCGGGGGGTTACACTGAAGCTTTCTTT
-	TRBV5-1	TRBJ2-7	-	CASSLDGYEQYF	TGCGCCAGCAGCTTGGACGGCTACGAGCAGTACTTC
-	TRBV28	TRBJ2-7	TRBD2	CASSPPRGGLADSYEQYF	TGTGCCAGCAGTCCCCCTCGGGGCGGACTAGCGGACTCCTACGAGCAGTACTTC
-	TRBV1	TRBJ1-2	-	CTSKSRSSPGYTF	TGCACCAGCAAATCGAGGAGTTCGCCTGGCTACACCTTC
-	TRBV10-1	TRBJ2-7	-	CASSESGYEQYF	TGCGCCAGCAGTGAGAGCGGCTACGAGCAGTACTTC
once	TRBV14	TRBJ1-1	-	CASSPGTRFTEAFF	TGTGCCAGCAGCCCTGGGACTCGGTTCACTGAAGCTTTCTTT
-	TRBV11-1	TRBJ1-2	TRBD1	CASSPQGDYGYTF	TGTGCCAGCAGCCCACAGGGGGACTATGGCTACACCTTC
-	TRBV19	TRBJ1-5	-	CASSISRGVQPQHF	TGTGCCAGTAGTATAAGCAGGGGTGTTCAGCCCCAGCATTTT
-	TRBV5-6	TRBJ1-6	-	CASSLPGVRGDSPLHF	TGTGCCAGCAGCTTACCCGGGGTTCGGGGGGATTCACCCCTCCACTTT
-	TRBV7-9	TRBJ2-2	-	CASSFGGPGTGELFF	TGTGCCAGCAGCTTTGGGGGGCCGGGCACCGGGGAGCTGTTTTTT
-	TRBV19	TRBJ1-1	-	CASRLWGDLMNTEAFF	TGTGCCAGTAGACTCTGGGGAGACCTTATGAACACTGAAGCTTTCTTT
-	TRBV7-2	TRBJ2-7	TRBD1	CASSLDGGTGSREQYF	TGTGCCAGCAGCTTAGACGGAGGGACAGGGTCTAGGGAGCAGTACTTC
-	TRBV30	TRBJ2-1	-	CAVAAFTGNEQFF	TGTGCCGTAGCGGCCTTCACTGGCAATGAGCAGTTCTTC
-	TRBV12-3/TRBV12-4	TRBJ2-7	-	CASRLGQSYEQYF	TGTGCCAGCAGGCTCGGACAGAGCTACGAGCAGTACTTC
-	TRBV11-1	TRBJ2-2	-	CASSLQRANTGELFF	TGTGCCAGCAGCTTACAGCGAGCGAACACCGGGGAGCTGTTTTTT
-	TRBV27	TRBJ1-6	-	CASTMGRTNSPLHF	TGTGCCAGCACAATGGGACGGACCAATTCACCCCTCCACTTT
-	TRBV15	TRBJ2-3	TRBD2	CATSRGLAGFSTDTQYF	TGTGCCACCAGCAGAGGACTAGCGGGCTTTAGCACAGATACGCAGTATTTT
-	TRBV7-3	TRBJ2-7	-	CASSWEGASPDEQYF	TGTGCCAGCAGCTGGGAGGGGGCCTCACCGGACGAGCAGTACTTC
-	TRBV20-1	TRBJ2-7	-	CSATLQREQYF	TGCAGTGCCACCCTTCAAAGGGAGCAGTACTTC
-	TRBV30	TRBJ1-1	-	CAWSVAPNTEAFF	TGTGCCTGGAGTGTAGCTCCCAACACTGAAGCTTTCTTT
-	TRBV7-2	TRBJ1-5	-	CASSPEVGPPSAQHF	TGTGCCAGCAGCCCCGAGGTAGGGCCCCCCAGCGCCCAGCATTTT
-	TRBV7-8	TRBJ2-1	-	CASSLRTGTSYNEQFF	TGTGCCAGCAGCCTAAGAACAGGGACCTCCTACAATGAGCAGTTCTTC
-	TRBV3-1/TRBV3-2	TRBJ1-2	-	CASSPGGQNYGYTF	TGTGCCAGCAGCCCCGGAGGGCAGAACTATGGCTACACCTTC
-	TRBV11-3	TRBJ2-3	-	CASSLDPGTQYF	TGTGCCAGCAGCTTAGATCCCGGGACGCAGTATTTT
few	TRBV15	TRBJ1-5	TRBD1	CATSRDYKRTGGQPQHF	TGTGCCACCAGCAGAGACTATAAGCGGACAGGGGGACAGCCCCAGCATTTT
once	TRBV9	TRBJ1-6	-	CASSVGGVDSPLHF	TGTGCCAGCAGCGTAGGGGGAGTGGATTCACCCCTCCACTTT
once	TRBV28	TRBJ2-7	-	CASSLPDREQYF	TGTGCCAGCAGCCTCCCGGACCGCGAGCAGTACTTC
-	TRBV24-1	TRBJ2-3	TRBD2	CATSALGLAGGRDTQYF	TGTGCCACCAGTGCCCTGGGACTAGCGGGAGGACGAGATACGCAGTATTTT
-	TRBV4-2	TRBJ2-7	TRBD2	CASSQPAGDTSFGEQYF	TGTGCCAGCAGCCAACCAGCGGGAGATACAAGTTTCGGCGAGCAGTACTTC
-	TRBV5-6	TRBJ2-5	-	CASSQYPLTGTQYF	TGTGCCAGCAGCCAGTACCCCCTTACTGGGACCCAGTACTTC
-	TRBV11-1	TRBJ1-1	TRBD1	CASSLAGTGTEAFF	TGTGCCAGCAGCTTAGCTGGGACAGGCACTGAAGCTTTCTTT
-	TRBV3-1/TRBV3-2	TRBJ2-7	TRBD1	CASSIPTGTGRQEQYF	TGTGCCAGCAGCATCCCAACCGGGACAGGGCGTCAGGAGCAGTACTTC
-	TRBV27	TRBJ2-7	-	CASRVGTFPYEQYF	TGTGCCAGCCGGGTCGGGACGTTCCCCTACGAGCAGTACTTC
-	TRBV9	TRBJ2-3	TRBD2	CASSFRSGSTDTQYF	TGTGCCAGCAGCTTCCGTAGCGGGAGCACAGATACGCAGTATTTT
once	TRBV7-2	TRBJ2-7	-	CASRSRDPSSYEQYF	TGTGCCAGCAGATCCCGGGACCCCAGCTCCTACGAGCAGTACTTC
-	TRBV30	TRBJ1-5	-	CAWRDSGGNQPQHF	TGTGCCTGGAGGGACTCAGGGGGCAATCAGCCCCAGCATTTT
-	TRBV19	TRBJ1-6	TRBD1	CASSEVGQGNSPLHF	TGTGCCAGTAGTGAAGTCGGACAGGGAAATTCACCCCTCCACTTT
-	TRBV9	TRBJ2-5	-	CASSVSDSIQETQYF	TGTGCCAGCAGCGTCTCGGACAGCATTCAAGAGACCCAGTACTTC
-	TRBV7-2	TRBJ2-3	-	CASSPNTRASMSDTQYF	TGTGCCAGCAGCCCGAACACGAGAGCGAGTATGTCAGATACGCAGTATTTT
-	TRBV27	TRBJ1-6	-	CAAGKWQGSSPLHF	TGTGCCGCCGGCAAGTGGCAGGGATCTTCACCCCTCCACTTT
-	TRBV2	TRBJ2-7	TRBD2	CASWTSLKGEQYF	TGTGCCAGCTGGACTAGCCTAAAAGGCGAGCAGTACTTC
-	TRBV19	TRBJ1-5	TRBD1	CASRPQGTGERQPQHF	TGTGCCAGTAGACCTCAAGGGACAGGGGAGAGGCAGCCCCAGCATTTT
-	TRBV2	TRBJ1-1	-	CASGRIENTEAFF	TGTGCGTCAGGACGGATTGAGAACACTGAAGCTTTCTTT
-	TRBV19	TRBJ2-1	TRBD2	CASSIGTSGRASYNEQFF	TGTGCCAGTAGTATAGGGACTAGCGGGAGGGCCTCCTACAATGAGCAGTTCTTC
-	TRBV28	TRBJ2-7	-	CASSLEGDRREQYF	TGTGCCAGCAGTCTAGAGGGCGACCGAAGAGAGCAGTACTTC